The clone carrying this T cell receptor beta chain was counted at least ten times. Its cognate antigen is unknown. Time point denoted: newly diagnosed GD, antithyroid drugs for less than 3 months. PBMC-extracted RNA yielded the TCR library. Clinicians diagnosed Graves' disease using American Thyroid Association guidelines. The data were obtained in a study of regulatory T cells in long-lasting Graves disease. Overall study findings and caveats: Accuracy might have suffered from few samples.

iRepertoire HTBI primers and Arm-PCR of CDR3 regions built TCR beta libraries. MiXCR, applied by TCRdb to the multiplex PCR reads, yields one record per CDR3 protein. This sample has hundreds of thousands of distinct CDR3 sequences, with about 15% found just once. CDR3 length equals 17 residues. Trimming took 5 bases from V and 3 from J, leaving 22 bases between them. Germline V gene data show CDR1 as PRHDT and CDR2 as FYEKMQ (reference sequence). These records were also assigned to another study, of T cells in Graves' hyperthyroidism and ophthalmopathy. That study reports: Based on clinical symptoms, serum thyroxine and TRAb, thyroid ultrasound and orbital computed tomography, diagnoses were reached. First-round RT-PCR with HTBI primers amplified the TCR CDR3 region.

The chain combines TRBV13 with TRBJ1-1; no clear D gene. This receptor was obtained from a woman aged 40 to 65 with Graves disease. The sequencing here drew on peripheral blood mononuclear cells (PBMCs), taken at new diagnosis, from a patient treated with antithyroid drugs. The DNA for the CDR3 is TGTGCCAGCAGCGAGACTCTCGGCGTTCATAGGGACACTGAAGCTTTCTTT. Translating gives CASSETLGVHRDTEAFF.